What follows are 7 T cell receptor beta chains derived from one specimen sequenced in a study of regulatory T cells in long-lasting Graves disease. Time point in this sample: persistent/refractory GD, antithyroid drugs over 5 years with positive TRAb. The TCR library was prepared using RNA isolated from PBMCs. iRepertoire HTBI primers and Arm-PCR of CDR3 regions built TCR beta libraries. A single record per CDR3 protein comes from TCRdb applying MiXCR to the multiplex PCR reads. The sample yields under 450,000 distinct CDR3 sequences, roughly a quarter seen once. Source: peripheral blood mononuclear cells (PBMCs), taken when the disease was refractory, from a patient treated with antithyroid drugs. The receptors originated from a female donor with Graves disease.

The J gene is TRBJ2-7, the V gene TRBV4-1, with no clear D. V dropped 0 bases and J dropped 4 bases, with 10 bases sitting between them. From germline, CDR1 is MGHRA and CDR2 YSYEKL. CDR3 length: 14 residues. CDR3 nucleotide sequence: TGCGCCAGCAGCCAAGAGGCAGGAGAGTACGAGCAGTACTTC. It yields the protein CASSQEAGEYEQYF.

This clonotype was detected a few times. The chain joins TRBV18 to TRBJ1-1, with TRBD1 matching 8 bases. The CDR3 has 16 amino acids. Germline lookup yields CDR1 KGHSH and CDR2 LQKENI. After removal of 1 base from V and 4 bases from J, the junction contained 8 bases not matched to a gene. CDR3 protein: CASSPLGQGKSTEAFF. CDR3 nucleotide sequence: TGTGCCAGCTCACCACTAGGACAGGGCAAGAGCACTGAAGCTTTCTTT.

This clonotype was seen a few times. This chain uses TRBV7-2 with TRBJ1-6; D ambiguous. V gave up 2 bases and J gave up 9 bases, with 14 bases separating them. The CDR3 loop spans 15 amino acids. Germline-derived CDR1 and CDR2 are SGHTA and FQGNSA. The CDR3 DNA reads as TGTGCCAGCAGCTTACAGGAGGGTCAGCGTTCACCCCTCCACTTT. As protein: CASSLQEGQRSPLHF.

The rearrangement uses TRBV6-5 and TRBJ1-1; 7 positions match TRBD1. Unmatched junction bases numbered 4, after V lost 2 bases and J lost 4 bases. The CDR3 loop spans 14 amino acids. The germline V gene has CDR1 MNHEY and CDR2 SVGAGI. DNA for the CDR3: TGTGCCAGCAGTTACGCACAGGGGCCCACTGAAGCTTTCTTT. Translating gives CASSYAQGPTEAFF.

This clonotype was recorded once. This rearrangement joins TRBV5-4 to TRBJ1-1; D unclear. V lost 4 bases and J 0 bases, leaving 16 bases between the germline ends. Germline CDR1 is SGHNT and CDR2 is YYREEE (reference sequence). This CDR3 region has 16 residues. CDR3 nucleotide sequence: TGTGCCAGCAGCCCGAACCCGGACGGATTGAACACTGAAGCTTTCTTT. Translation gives CASSPNPDGLNTEAFF.

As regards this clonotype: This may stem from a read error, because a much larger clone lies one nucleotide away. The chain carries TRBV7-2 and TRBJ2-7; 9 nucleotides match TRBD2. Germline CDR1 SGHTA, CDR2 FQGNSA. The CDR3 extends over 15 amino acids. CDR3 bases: TGTGCCAGCAGCCGGACTAGCGCGAGCTCCTACGAGCGGTACTTC. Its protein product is CASSRTSASSYERYF.

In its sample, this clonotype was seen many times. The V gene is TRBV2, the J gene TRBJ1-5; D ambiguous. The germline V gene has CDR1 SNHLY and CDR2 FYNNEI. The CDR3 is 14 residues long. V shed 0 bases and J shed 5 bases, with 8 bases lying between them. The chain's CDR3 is CASSEARGYQPQHF. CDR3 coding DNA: TGTGCCAGCAGTGAAGCGCGGGGTTATCAGCCCCAGCATTTT.